The present T cell receptor beta chain was sequenced within a study of patients and donors after allogeneic stem cell transplantation. Each CDR3 protein gets one entry after TCRdb re-called the RT-PCR reads with MiXCR. The sample includes about 87,000 distinct CDR3 sequences, approximately 5.2% of them seen just once. Between the trimmed V and J ends, which lost 5 bases and 2 bases, there was a span of 14 bases. The germline gives CDR1 SEHNR, CDR2 FQNEAQ (reference sequence). This CDR3 region has 15 residues. This clonotype has at least ten counts. This TCR came from a human donor who was either an allogeneic HSCT recipient or a stem cell or donor lymphocyte infusion donor (not recorded which). It is not recorded whose cells these are; they may come from a transplant donor. V and J are TRBV7-9 and TRBJ2-3, with D possibly called TRBD1 or TRBD2 (5 bases each). The material sequenced was blood, either unsorted or a sorted T cell fraction (not recorded which). This chain's CDR3 is CASSLPGPYTDTQYF. For the CDR3, the DNA is TGTGCCAGCAGCCTGCCGGGGCCTTACACAGATACGCAGTATTTT.